This record covers a single T cell receptor (beta chain). Its antigen is currently unknown. Cultured CD4+ T-cell DNA underwent Oncomine TCR Beta short-read sequencing. Investigators obtained genomic DNA by extraction from cultured CD4+ T cells. One entry per CDR3 protein, called by TCRdb with MiXCR from the PCR reads. The sample has some 14,000 distinct CDR3 sequences; more than 35% are singletons. This sample is drawn from a study of vaccination and CD4 T cells after COVID-19. As for the study in general: Of the convalescent patients, who were SARS-CoV-2 positive by nasal swab PCR, fewer than ten had mild and one severe disease. As control conditions, cultures were given either a CEFX pool serving as positive control, an HIV-1 Nef pool, or no peptide at all.

Indicated treatment: roughly 11-day PBMC culture with coronavirus spike peptide pools or control peptides (ViraFEST assay). From the approximately 9-day cultures, CD4+ T cells were isolated by negative selection. Deletions cut 5 bases from V and 8 bases from J, with 15 bases between. The length of the CDR3 is 13 residues. CDR1 and CDR2 from the germline V gene are MNHNS and SASEGT. This sequence was found in a human donor who had recovered from COVID-19. The genes are TRBV6-1 and TRBJ1-2; maybe TRBD1 (5 bases). The sequenced sample was CD4+ T cells from blood, cultured in vitro, obtained after SARS-CoV-2 vaccination. The CDR3 DNA reads TGTGCCAGCAGTCCACAGGCCAGCACGGGCTACACCTTC. This sequence encodes CASSPQASTGYTF.